This TCR beta chain emerged from a study of regulatory T cells in long-lasting Graves disease. Findings and limits, study-wide: Favoring TRBV28, TRBJ1-2 and TRBJ2-5 was a feature seen in persistent disease.

The CDR3 consists of 19 residues. Germline V gives CDR1 SGHRS, CDR2 YFSETQ. Comment on this clonotype: Its antigen is currently unknown. Sequence at one end of the junction differs from germline and may be a read error.

Indicated time point: newly diagnosed GD, antithyroid drugs for less than 3 months. RNA extracted from PBMCs served as the sequencing template. The TCR beta library used iRepertoire HTBI primers with Arm-PCR amplification of CDR3. TCRdb analysed the multiplex PCR reads with MiXCR anew, one entry per CDR3 protein. The sample records around 250,000 distinct CDR3 sequences, about 18% being singletons. This same sample was also part of a study on T cells in Graves' hyperthyroidism and ophthalmopathy.

The chain couples TRBV5-1 to TRBJ2-1; 9 bases align to TRBD2. The source material was peripheral blood mononuclear cells (PBMCs), sampled at new diagnosis, from a patient treated with antithyroid drugs. The receptor's source is a woman under 40 with Graves disease. The CDR3 DNA reads as TGCGCCAGCAGCTTGGGAGCGGGAGGACTATCTTACCGGACGGATGAACAGTTCTTC. It yields the protein CASSLGAGGLSYRTDEQFF.